The 10 T cell receptor beta chains below were found in one sample sequenced in a study of blood T cell repertoires in COVID-19. Data came from immunoSEQ multiplex PCR; TCRdb stores just in-frame clones and leaves some out. The repertoire holds 540,000 or so clones, with roughly nine tenths as singletons. Sequencing was performed on peripheral blood. The receptors here all came from a woman between 45 and 65 years old with COVID-19, enrolled during active disease.

V is TRBV29-1 and J is TRBJ2-6, with 9 bases fitting TRBD1. The CDR3 extends over 17 amino acids. Looked up from germline, CDR1 is SQVTM and CDR2 is ANQGSEA. J was trimmed by 0 bases and V by 3 bases; bases with no gene match: 6. The CDR3 sequence is CSVDPGQGISGANVLTF. The CDR3 bases are TGCAGCGTTGATCCGGGACAGGGAATCTCTGGGGCCAACGTCCTGACTTTC.

The chain has TRBV30 and TRBJ2-7; D remains ambiguous. Germline V gives CDR1 GTSNPN, CDR2 SVGIG (reference sequence). Trimming removed 5 bases from V and 11 bases from J, with 16 bases in between. This CDR3 is 11 amino acids long. The DNA of the CDR3 is TGTGCCTGGGGATCCCCCTTTCGAGAGTACTTC. As protein: CAWGSPFREYF.

V gene TRBV18 combines with J gene TRBJ1-1; D not resolved. CDR3 length equals 12 residues. Trimming took 3 bases from V and 11 from J, leaving 13 bases between them. CDR1 and CDR2 (germline): KGHSH, LQKENI. CDR3 DNA: TGTGCCAGCTCACCTGAAGGCACGGGGGCTTTCTTT. Translated, it gives CASSPEGTGAFF.

CDR3 protein: CASSESGNEQFF. CDR3 bases: TGCGCCAGCAGTGAGTCCGGTAATGAGCAGTTCTTC. The J gene is TRBJ2-1, the V gene TRBV10-2; no firm D call. This CDR3 spans 12 amino acids. Trimming took off 0 bases at V and 7 bases at J, with 4 bases between the two ends. Germline-derived CDR1 and CDR2 are WSHSY and SAAADI.

The V and J genes are TRBV6-5 and TRBJ1-3; D perhaps matches TRBD1 (5 bases). Trimming pared 7 bases from V and 4 bases from J, leaving 14 bases between. Germline V gives CDR1 MNHEY, CDR2 SVGAGI. This CDR3 is 14 amino acids long. CDR3 nucleotide sequence: TGTGCCAGCACCAGTAGGGGTACGGGAAACACCATATATTTT. Its protein product is CASTSRGTGNTIYF.

The V gene is TRBV7-9, the J gene TRBJ1-1, with unresolved D. The germline gives CDR1 SEHNR, CDR2 FQNEAQ (reference sequence). Trimming took 1 base from V and 7 from J, leaving 10 bases between them. The CDR3 length is 13 residues. CDR3 residues: CASSLGQHHEAFF. The CDR3 DNA reads TGTGCCAGCAGCTTAGGGCAACATCATGAAGCTTTCTTT.

The chain uses TRBV11-1 and TRBJ2-3; 14 bases match TRBD2. There are 15 residues in the CDR3. Germline V lookup: CDR1 SGHAT, CDR2 FQDESV (reference sequence). V gave up 6 bases and J gave up 4 bases; unmatched junction bases: 3. The CDR3 DNA reads TGTGCCAGCAGACTGGGACTAGCGGGGGCAGATACGCAGTATTTT. This gives the protein CASRLGLAGADTQYF.

The gene calls are TRBV14 and TRBJ1-2; a weak D match, TRBD1 (6 bases). V dropped 4 bases and J dropped 3 bases, with 12 bases sitting between them. The CDR3 has 14 residues. The germline V gene has CDR1 SGHDN and CDR2 FVKESK. CDR3 sequence reads: CASSLYRVDYGYTF. The CDR3 nucleotides read TGTGCCAGCAGCCTATACAGGGTGGACTATGGCTACACCTTC.

This chain joins TRBV2 and TRBJ2-3; maybe TRBD1 (6 bases). CDR3 length: 15 residues. Trimming pared 5 bases from V and 0 bases from J, leaving 12 bases between. CDR1 is SNHLY, CDR2 FYNNEI, per germline. CDR3 sequence (DNA): TGTGCCAGCAGTACAGGGTCCCTTAGCACAGATACGCAGTATTTT. This gives the protein CASSTGSLSTDTQYF. Full variable domain (missing parts from reference TRBV2 and TRBJ2-3): EPEVTQTPSHQVTQMGQEVILRCVPISNHLYFYWYRQILGQKVEFLVSFYNNEISEKSEIFDDQFSVERPDGSNFTLKIRSTKLEDSAMYFCASSTGSLSTDTQYFGPGTRLTVL.

The genes are TRBV11-2 and TRBJ1-2; 10 nucleotides match TRBD1. CDR1 SGHAT and CDR2 FQNNGV come from the germline V gene. This CDR3 spans 15 amino acids. The V and J ends lost 5 bases and 3 bases, in that order; junction bases with no gene match: 6. DNA for the CDR3: TGTGCCAGCAGCACCAGACAGGGGGCAGACTATGGCTACACCTTC. It specifies CASSTRQGADYGYTF.